This T cell receptor beta chain was observed in a study of blood T cell repertoires in COVID-19 (dated by TCRdb to 2019 to 2021). With regard to the full study: Samples from collaborators originated in the United States, Italy and Spain and spanned both the acute and convalescent phases of COVID-19. The samples were drawn from the first 160 participants of the ongoing ImmuneRACE study and from over a thousand subjects provided by 6 global collaborators. A freely available public database, intended as a resource for researchers studying the immune response to SARS-CoV-2, is where the repertoires were released. Subjects who had been exposed to COVID-19, were actively infected with it, or had recovered from it provided the deeply sampled blood TCRbeta repertoires that made up the dataset. The material from the prospective study consisted of cDNA or gDNA derived from T cells, B-cell-depleted T cells, or PBMCs. Where available, HLA class I and class II types were taken from metadata supplied by the sample provider and were not determined by assay-based typing. Sample metadata almost always included a de-identified subject ID, COVID-19 status, age in years and sex. Study-level results and caveats: The quantity of clinical and demographic metadata differed by source and by participant and was supplied without curation.

Whole blood was collected in K2EDTA tubes by collaborating institutions according to the institutions' own protocols. For TCRbeta analysis, collaborator samples were shipped as frozen whole blood, as isolated PBMCs, or as DNA extracted from either sample type. The CDR3 spans 11 residues, from the cysteine through the phenylalanine. The entry retains the CDR3 DNA only, 33 bases that are in frame from base 1. From a lookup of the germline V gene (reference sequence), CDR1 and CDR2 are GTSNPN and SVGIG. V is cut by 3 bases and J by 8 bases, and the space between the germline ends is 8 bases. Concerning this clone: Its antigen has not been determined. Per-base qualities were not stored, and no clone one base away is much larger.

The immunoSEQ Assay, a bias-controlled multiplex PCR, was used to amplify TCRbeta CDR3 regions from genomic DNA. In the original analysis: The number of nucleated cells in each sample was estimated from the amplification of reference gene primers within the assay. Sequence reads were collapsed and filtered to measure the absolute abundance of every unique TCRbeta CDR3 rearrangement. For each sample, productive Simpson clonality was calculated as the square root of Simpson's diversity index over productive rearrangements. The immuneACCESS repertoire file appears here via TCRdb, limited to in-frame rearrangements. These files lack a portion of the clones; in checked studies, under half of the deficit traces to unresolved V genes, and the cause of the others is not known. The V and J calls and the clone size are those of that table, but D and trimming were determined from the DNA. Here the sample has 300,000 to 450,000 clones; around 84% occur a single time. The ten biggest clones cover 1.1% of the sample.

This TCR was recovered from a human donor with acute or convalescent COVID-19. The donor label of this sample is uncertain. The chain employs TRBV30 and TRBJ1-3; 6 matching bases give a weak D call of TRBD1. The specimen was peripheral blood. Read as DNA, the sequence is TGTGCCTGGAGAACAGGGTACACCATATATTTT. This is translated as CAWRTGYTIYF.